Presented here are 8 T cell receptor beta chains from one specimen sequenced in a study of control samples from healthy donors and cancer patients. Using immunoSEQ multiplex PCR, the repertoire was profiled, and TCRdb retains in-frame clones only, with some absent. The repertoire holds roughly 370,000 clones, with about nine tenths as singletons. The sequenced sample consisted of PBMCs. The receptors shown here come from a man in his forties with head and neck cancer.

The chain links TRBV4-3 to TRBJ2-2, with D unresolved. Trimming stripped 0 bases from V and 2 bases from J, with 10 bases between. CDR1 and CDR2 from the germline V gene are LGHNA and YSLEER. The CDR3 sequence is 16 residues long. As DNA, the CDR3 is TGCGCCAGCAGCCAAGATCTAAGCAGCAACACCGGGGAGCTGTTTTTT. Translating it yields CASSQDLSSNTGELFF.

The CDR3 sequence: CASSVRDMLGSPLHF. CDR3 sequence (DNA): TGTGCCAGCAGTGTACGTGACATGCTGGGTTCACCCCTCCACTTT. This rearrangement joins TRBV2 to TRBJ1-6, with D hard to call. Germline CDR1 and CDR2: SNHLY and FYNNEI. Trimming left V 4 bases short and J 9 bases short, with 16 bases between. CDR3 length: 15 residues.

The CDR3: CASNPRPRKNNQPQHF. The CDR3, as DNA: TGTGCCAGCAACCCGAGACCGAGAAAAAACAATCAGCCCCAGCATTTT. The chain is built from TRBV2 and TRBJ1-5, with no clear D. This CDR3 region has 16 residues. CDR1 and CDR2 from the germline V gene are SNHLY and FYNNEI. V was shortened by 7 bases and J by 3 bases, with 19 bases between the two germline ends.

The rearrangement links TRBV12-3 or TRBV12-4 to TRBJ1-2; D is possibly TRBD1 (5 bases). The V and J ends lost 6 bases and 7 bases respectively, with 15 bases between them. The CDR3 is 13 residues long. CDR3 sequence (DNA): TGTGCCAGCAGGTGGGGGGGAGAAGGTGGCTACACCTTC. Amino acids: CASRWGGEGGYTF.

The chain is built from TRBV11-2 and TRBJ1-6, with TRBD1 identical over 7 bases. The V gene end was trimmed by 3 bases and the J gene end by 10 bases; junction bases not matched to a gene: 9. This CDR3 has 15 amino acids. In germline, CDR1 is SGHAT, CDR2 FQNNGV. CDR3 protein: CASSLSQGPYSPLHF. The CDR3 DNA reads as TGTGCCAGCAGCTTGTCACAGGGGCCGTACTCACCCCTCCACTTT. The full variable domain, with the rest looked up from reference TRBV11-2 and TRBJ1-6, is EAGVAQSPRYKIIEKRQSVAFWCNPISGHATLYWYQQILGQGPKLLIQFQNNGVVDDSQLPKDRFSAERLKGVDSTLKIQPAKLEDSAVYLCASSLSQGPYSPLHFGNGTRLTVT.

This clone was seen only a few times. This sequence joins TRBV4-1 and TRBJ2-7; no clear D gene. V was cut by 1 base and J by 5 bases, with 9 bases left in between. The CDR3 is 13 residues long. Germline CDR1 is MGHRA and CDR2 is YSYEKL. The CDR3 loop is CASSQVSSNEQYF. CDR3 sequence (DNA): TGCGCCAGCAGCCAAGTTTCAAGTAACGAGCAGTACTTC.

This chain uses TRBV6-2 or TRBV6-3 with TRBJ2-1, with 11 bases identical to TRBD2. J gave up 6 bases and V 4 bases, and 11 bases lay outside the gene matches. The germline gives CDR1 MNHEY, CDR2 SVGEGT. The CDR3 extends over 17 amino acids. The CDR3 reads CASSFYRSGGGPNEQFF. CDR3 DNA sequence: TGTGCCAGCAGTTTTTACCGTAGCGGGGGGGGCCCCAATGAGCAGTTCTTC.

CDR3 DNA: TGTGCCAGCAGCCAAGAAACTAGCGGAAATGAGCAGTTCTTC. Translated, it gives CASSQETSGNEQFF. The chain joins TRBV4-2 to TRBJ2-1; 8 positions agree with TRBD2. CDR1 is LGHNA, CDR2 YNFKEQ, per germline. V dropped 0 bases and J dropped 7; count of bases not matched to a gene: 2. The CDR3 contains 14 residues.